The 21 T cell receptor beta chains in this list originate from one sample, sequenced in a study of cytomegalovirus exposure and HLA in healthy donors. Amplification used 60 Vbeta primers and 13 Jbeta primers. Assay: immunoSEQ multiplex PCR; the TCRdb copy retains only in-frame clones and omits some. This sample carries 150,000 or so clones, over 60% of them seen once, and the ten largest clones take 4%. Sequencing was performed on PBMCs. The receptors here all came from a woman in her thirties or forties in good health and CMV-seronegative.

In nucleotides, the CDR3 is TGTGCCAGCAGCGTACGCCCGGGGGAAAAACTGTTTTTT. Amino acid sequence: CASSVRPGEKLFF. The gene calls are TRBV9 and TRBJ1-4; D gene unclear. V shed 1 base and J shed 8 bases, with 9 bases lying between them. CDR1 is SGDLS and CDR2 is YYNGEE in the germline V gene. The CDR3 extends over 13 amino acids. The variable domain in full, completed from reference TRBV9 and TRBJ1-4, reads DSGVTQTPKHLITATGQRVTLRCSPRSGDLSVYWYQQSLDQGLQFLIQYYNGEERAKGNILERFSAQQFPDLHSELNLSSLELGDSALYFCASSVRPGEKLFFGSGTQLSVL.

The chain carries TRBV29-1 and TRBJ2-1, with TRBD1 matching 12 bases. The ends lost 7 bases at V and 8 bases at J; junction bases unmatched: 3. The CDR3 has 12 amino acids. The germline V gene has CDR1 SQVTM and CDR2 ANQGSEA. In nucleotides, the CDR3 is TGCAGCGGAGGGACAGGGGGCGATGAGCAGTTCTTC. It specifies CSGGTGGDEQFF.

CDR3 loop: CASSSRIGSRGTQYF. The CDR3 nucleotides are TGTGCCAGCAGCTCCAGGATTGGTTCGAGGGGGACGCAGTATTTT. This chain connects TRBV11-2 to TRBJ2-3, with a weak D call TRBD1 (6 bases). This CDR3 comprises 15 residues. CDR1 is SGHAT and CDR2 is FQNNGV in the germline V gene. Deletions cut 4 bases from V and 9 bases from J, with 20 bases between.

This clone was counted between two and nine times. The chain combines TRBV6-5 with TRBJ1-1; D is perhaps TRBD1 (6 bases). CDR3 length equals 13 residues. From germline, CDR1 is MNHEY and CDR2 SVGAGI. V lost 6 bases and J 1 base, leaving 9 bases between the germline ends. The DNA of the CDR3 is TGTGCCAGCAGACTGACAGGGAACACTGAAGCTTTCTTT. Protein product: CASRLTGNTEAFF.

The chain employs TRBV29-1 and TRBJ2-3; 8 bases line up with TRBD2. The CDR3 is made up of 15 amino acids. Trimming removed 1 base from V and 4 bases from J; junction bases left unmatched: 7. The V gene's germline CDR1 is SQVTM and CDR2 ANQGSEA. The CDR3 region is CSVEGGSGIADTQYF. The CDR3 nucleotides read TGCAGCGTTGAAGGAGGTAGCGGGATCGCAGATACGCAGTATTTT.

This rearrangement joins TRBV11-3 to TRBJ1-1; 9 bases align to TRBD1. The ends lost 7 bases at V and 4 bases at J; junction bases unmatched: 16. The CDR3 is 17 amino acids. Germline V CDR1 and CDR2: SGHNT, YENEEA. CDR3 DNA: TGTGCCAGCACCCTATGGGAGCTGGACAGGGGAGGCACTGAAGCTTTCTTT. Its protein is CASTLWELDRGGTEAFF.

The CDR3 DNA follows: TGCGCCAGCAGCGGGGACGGTGCGGGGGACACTGAAGCTTTCTTT. This translates into CASSGDGAGDTEAFF. The chain has TRBV5-1 and TRBJ1-1, with a possible D match to TRBD1 (5 bases). V lost 4 bases to trimming and J lost 3 bases, with 16 bases between them. CDR3 length: 15 amino acids. In germline, CDR1 is SGHRS, CDR2 YFSETQ. Full variable domain (missing parts from reference TRBV5-1 and TRBJ1-1): KAGVTQTPRYLIKTRGQQVTLSCSPISGHRSVSWYQQTPGQGLQFLFEYFSETQRNKGNFPGRFSGRQFSNSRSEMNVSTLELGDSALYLCASSGDGAGDTEAFFGQGTRLTVV.

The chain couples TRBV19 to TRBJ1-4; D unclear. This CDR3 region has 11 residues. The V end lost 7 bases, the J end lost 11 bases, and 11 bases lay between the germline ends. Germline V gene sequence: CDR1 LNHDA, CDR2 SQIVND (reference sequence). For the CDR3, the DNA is TGTGCCAGTACCCCGGGTTGGAAACTGTTTTTT. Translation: CASTPGWKLFF.

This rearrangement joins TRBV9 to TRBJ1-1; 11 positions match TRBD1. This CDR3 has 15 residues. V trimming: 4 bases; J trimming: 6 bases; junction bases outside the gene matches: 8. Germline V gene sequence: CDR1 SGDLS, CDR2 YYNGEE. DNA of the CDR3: TGTGCCAGCAGCCCGTGGACAGGGGGCGTCGCTGAAGCTTTCTTT. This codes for CASSPWTGGVAEAFF.

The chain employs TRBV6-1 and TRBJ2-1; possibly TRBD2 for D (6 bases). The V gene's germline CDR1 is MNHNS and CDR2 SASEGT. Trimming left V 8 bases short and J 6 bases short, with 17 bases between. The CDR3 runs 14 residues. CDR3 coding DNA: TGTGCCAGCGGCCGGGACTGGGGAACCAATGAGCAGTTCTTC. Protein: CASGRDWGTNEQFF.

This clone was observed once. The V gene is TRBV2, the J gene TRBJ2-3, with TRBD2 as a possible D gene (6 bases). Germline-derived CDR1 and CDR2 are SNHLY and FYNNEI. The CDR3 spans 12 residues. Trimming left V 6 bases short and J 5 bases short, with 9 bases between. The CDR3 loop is CASRGGGDTQYF. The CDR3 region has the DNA TGTGCCAGCAGGGGGGGAGGAGATACGCAGTATTTT.

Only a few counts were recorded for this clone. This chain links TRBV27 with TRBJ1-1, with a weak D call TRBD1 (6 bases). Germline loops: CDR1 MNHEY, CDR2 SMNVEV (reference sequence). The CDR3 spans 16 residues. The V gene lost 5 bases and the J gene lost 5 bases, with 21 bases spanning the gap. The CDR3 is CASSTKRWTVFTEAFF. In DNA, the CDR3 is TGTGCCAGCAGTACGAAACGATGGACAGTTTTTACTGAAGCTTTCTTT.

The CDR3 coding sequence is TGCGCCAGCAGGGGCGGGACGGCCGAGCAGTACTTC. Translating it yields CASRGGTAEQYF. The rearrangement uses TRBV5-1 and TRBJ2-7; D is perhaps TRBD2 (6 bases). CDR3 length: 12 amino acids. Trimming shortened V by 5 bases and J by 6 bases, and 12 bases separated the two germline ends. From germline, CDR1 is SGHRS and CDR2 YFSETQ.

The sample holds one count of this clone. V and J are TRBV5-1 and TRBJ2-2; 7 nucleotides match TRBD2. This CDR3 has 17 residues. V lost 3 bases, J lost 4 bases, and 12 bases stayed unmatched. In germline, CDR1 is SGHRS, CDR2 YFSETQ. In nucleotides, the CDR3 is TGCGCCAGCAGCTCTCATCAGGGTGGCGGGGGCACCGGGGAGCTGTTTTTT. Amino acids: CASSSHQGGGGTGELFF.

CDR3: CATSRDRTGTGKLFF. The CDR3 coding sequence is TGTGCCACCAGCAGAGATAGGACAGGGACAGGAAAACTGTTTTTT. This chain joins TRBV15 and TRBJ1-4; the match to TRBD1 covers 8 bases. The CDR3 sequence is 15 residues long. Trimming cost V 0 bases and J 10 bases; bases outside gene matches: 7. Germline assignment: CDR1 LNHNV and CDR2 YYDKDF (reference sequence).

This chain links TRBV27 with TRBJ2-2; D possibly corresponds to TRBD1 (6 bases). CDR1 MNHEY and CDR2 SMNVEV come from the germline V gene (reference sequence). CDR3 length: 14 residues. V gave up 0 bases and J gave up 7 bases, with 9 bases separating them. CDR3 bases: TGTGCCAGCAGTTTATCCACAGGGATCGGGGAGCTGTTTTTT. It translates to CASSLSTGIGELFF.

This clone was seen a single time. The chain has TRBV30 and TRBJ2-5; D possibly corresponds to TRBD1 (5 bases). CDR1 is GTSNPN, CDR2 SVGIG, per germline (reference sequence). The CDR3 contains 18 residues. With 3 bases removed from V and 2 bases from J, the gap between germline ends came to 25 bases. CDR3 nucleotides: TGTGCCTGGAGCCGTCAGGGCCCATCTCCCTGGGGACAAGAGACCCAGTACTTC. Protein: CAWSRQGPSPWGQETQYF.

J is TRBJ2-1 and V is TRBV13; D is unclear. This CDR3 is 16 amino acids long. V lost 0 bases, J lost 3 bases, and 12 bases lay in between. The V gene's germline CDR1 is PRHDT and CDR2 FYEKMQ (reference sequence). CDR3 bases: TGTGCCAGCAGCTTAGGGGGCCTTTCCCTCTACAATGAGCAGTTCTTC. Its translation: CASSLGGLSLYNEQFF.

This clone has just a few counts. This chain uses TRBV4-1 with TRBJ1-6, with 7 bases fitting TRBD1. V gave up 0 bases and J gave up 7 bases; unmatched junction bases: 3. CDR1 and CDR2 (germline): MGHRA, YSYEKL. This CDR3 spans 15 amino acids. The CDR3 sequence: CASSQETGKNSPLHF. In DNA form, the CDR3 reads TGCGCCAGCAGCCAAGAGACAGGGAAGAATTCACCCCTCCACTTT.

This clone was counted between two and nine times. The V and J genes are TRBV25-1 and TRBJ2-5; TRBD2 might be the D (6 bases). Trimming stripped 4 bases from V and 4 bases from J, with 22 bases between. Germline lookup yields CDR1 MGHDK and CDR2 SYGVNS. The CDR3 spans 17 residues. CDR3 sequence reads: CASSAPPGLAPPETQYF. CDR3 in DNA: TGTGCCAGCAGTGCCCCGCCGGGACTCGCCCCCCCAGAGACCCAGTACTTC.

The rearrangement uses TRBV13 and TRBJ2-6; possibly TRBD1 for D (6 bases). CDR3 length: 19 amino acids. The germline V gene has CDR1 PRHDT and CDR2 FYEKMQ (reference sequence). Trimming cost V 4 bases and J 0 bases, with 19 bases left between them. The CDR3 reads CASSSRTTGLSSGANVLTF. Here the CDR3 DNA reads TGTGCCAGCAGCTCACGGACGACAGGTTTAAGCTCTGGGGCCAACGTCCTGACTTTC.